One and the same sample provided the 12 T cell receptor beta chains below, sequenced in a study of long-term antiretroviral therapy in people with HIV. Survey-level resolution applied to immunoSEQ assay v3.0. Sequenced by immunoSEQ multiplex PCR; TCRdb stores in-frame clones only, minus some. The profile shows some 43,000 clones, approximately 89% of them singletons. This specimen consisted of unsorted PBMCs, obtained 0.1 years before starting antiretroviral therapy. These receptors all come from a woman in her 50s with HIV.

The gene calls are TRBV5-4 and TRBJ2-5; 9 nucleotides match TRBD1. CDR1 is SGHNT, CDR2 YYREEE, per germline (reference sequence). Unmatched junction bases numbered 6, after V lost 4 bases and J lost 5 bases. The CDR3 sequence is 14 residues long. CDR3 region: CASSQGQGGETQYF. Here the CDR3 DNA reads TGTGCCAGCAGCCAGGGACAGGGAGGGGAGACCCAGTACTTC.

This chain connects TRBV5-4 to TRBJ2-5, with a weak D call TRBD1 (6 bases). The CDR3 covers 17 residues. Germline V gives CDR1 SGHNT, CDR2 YYREEE (reference sequence). V was shortened by 0 bases and J by 5 bases, with 20 bases between the two germline ends. The CDR3 sequence is CASSLGPAGTNGETQYF. CDR3 nucleotides: TGTGCCAGCAGCTTGGGACCCGCCGGGACAAATGGGGAGACCCAGTACTTC.

The rearrangement uses TRBV4-1 and TRBJ1-5, with a weak D call TRBD1 (5 bases). Trimming took 1 base from V and 4 from J, leaving 14 bases between them. CDR3 length: 16 amino acids. The germline V gene has CDR1 MGHRA and CDR2 YSYEKL. CDR3: CASSQGAARGNQPQHF. CDR3 nucleotide sequence: TGCGCCAGCAGCCAAGGGGCAGCGAGGGGTAATCAGCCCCAGCATTTT.

The V gene is TRBV2, the J gene TRBJ2-1; no definite D call. The CDR3 has 13 amino acids. V lost 3 bases, J lost 10 bases, and 13 bases lay in between. Looked up from germline, CDR1 is SNHLY and CDR2 is FYNNEI. CDR3 coding DNA: TGTGCCAGCAGTGAGGCCCCGGGCGGCGAGCAGTTCTTC. It yields the protein CASSEAPGGEQFF.

The chain combines TRBV14 with TRBJ2-2, with unresolved D. Trimming left V 3 bases short and J 1 base short, with 3 bases between. Germline V lookup: CDR1 SGHDN, CDR2 FVKESK. The CDR3 totals 13 residues. The CDR3 nucleotides are TGTGCCAGCAGCCAGGGGAACACCGGGGAGCTGTTTTTT. This gives the protein CASSQGNTGELFF.

The rearrangement uses TRBV9 and TRBJ2-7, with 8 bases identical to TRBD1. The V gene's germline CDR1 is SGDLS and CDR2 YYNGEE. The junction had 6 bases not matched to a gene; V was cut back by 4 bases and J by 0 bases. The CDR3 totals 15 residues. The CDR3 DNA reads TGTGCCAGCAGCCCTGCAGGGGGCGGCTCCTACGAGCAGTACTTC. Residues: CASSPAGGGSYEQYF.

The V and J genes are TRBV12-5 and TRBJ1-1; D is possibly TRBD1 (6 bases). The germline V and J ends were trimmed by 5 bases and 1 base, with 11 bases remaining between them. Looked up from germline, CDR1 is LGHNT and CDR2 is FRNRAP. This CDR3 has 14 residues. The CDR3 bases are TGTGCTAGTGGTCTGAAGACAGGGAACACTGAAGCTTTCTTT. Its translation: CASGLKTGNTEAFF.

The rearrangement uses TRBV27 and TRBJ1-1, with D possibly matching TRBD1 (6 bases). Trimming cost V 4 bases and J 4 bases, with 16 bases left between them. The CDR3 is made up of 15 amino acids. From germline, CDR1 is MNHEY and CDR2 SMNVEV (reference sequence). This CDR3 reads CASSSLRTDFTEAFF. The CDR3 coding sequence is TGTGCCAGCAGTTCCCTTAGGACAGATTTCACTGAAGCTTTCTTT.

This clone was recorded a few times. The CDR3 nucleotides are TGTGCCAGCAAACGGGACGGGGCGGTCACTGAAGCTTTCTTT. It yields the protein CASKRDGAVTEAFF. This chain uses TRBV5-6 with TRBJ1-1; a possible D gene is TRBD1 (5 bases). Germline values: CDR1 SGHDT, CDR2 YYEEEE. The V and J ends lost 6 bases and 4 bases respectively, with 16 bases between them. The CDR3 contains 14 residues.

The chain has TRBV10-1 and TRBJ2-2; 13 bases agree with TRBD2. This CDR3 spans 18 amino acids. The germline gives CDR1 WNHNN, CDR2 SYGVQD (reference sequence). J was trimmed by 0 bases and V by 5 bases; bases with no gene match: 6. The CDR3 DNA follows: TGCGCCAGCAGTATACTAGCGGGGGGGGCTGCGAACACCGGGGAGCTGTTTTTT. As protein: CASSILAGGAANTGELFF.

This chain joins TRBV6-1 and TRBJ1-1; 10 nucleotides match TRBD1. The CDR3 loop spans 13 amino acids. CDR1 is MNHNS and CDR2 is SASEGT in the germline V gene. Germline trimming cut 9 bases from V and 1 base from J; bases unmatched to any gene: 2. CDR3 sequence: CASDRGRNTEAFF. In DNA form, the CDR3 reads TGTGCCAGTGACAGGGGGCGGAACACTGAAGCTTTCTTT.

V and J are TRBV27 and TRBJ1-2, with D possibly being TRBD1 (5 bases). Trimming left V 2 bases short and J 7 bases short, with 17 bases between. The CDR3 has 15 residues. Germline V gene sequence: CDR1 MNHEY, CDR2 SMNVEV (reference sequence). DNA of the CDR3: TGTGCCAGCAGTTTAAGCGGCAGGGCGCCCAGTGGCTACACCTTC. This translates into CASSLSGRAPSGYTF.